This entry describes one T cell receptor beta chain. What it binds is unknown. The entry originates in a study of somatic mutations in cytotoxic T cells in rheumatoid arthritis. Study context: Before any treatment began, about 30 ml EDTA peripheral blood was collected from patients right after diagnosis.

Data came from immunoSEQ multiplex PCR; TCRdb stores just in-frame clones and leaves some out. The profile covers more than 13,000 clones, with 60% to 75% appearing a single time and less than 11% taken by the ten largest. After CD4+ and CD8+ cells were isolated by positive magnetic bead selection, their purity was checked by flow cytometry. General study results and limits: A slight TRBV07 underrepresentation in rheumatoid arthritis patients was reported without multiple-comparison adjustment.

With 3 bases clipped from V and 2 bases from J, the junction kept 9 bases outside the gene matches. This CDR3 has 17 residues. CDR1 and CDR2 (germline): LNHDA, SQIVND (reference sequence). The TCR sequence derives from an adult with rheumatoid arthritis. This chain connects TRBV19 to TRBJ2-1, with TRBD1 matching 8 bases. Material: CD8+ T cells sorted from blood. Written as DNA, the CDR3 is TGTGCCAGTAGTATTATTATAGGACAGGGCCCCTACAATGAGCAGTTCTTC. Translation gives CASSIIIGQGPYNEQFF.